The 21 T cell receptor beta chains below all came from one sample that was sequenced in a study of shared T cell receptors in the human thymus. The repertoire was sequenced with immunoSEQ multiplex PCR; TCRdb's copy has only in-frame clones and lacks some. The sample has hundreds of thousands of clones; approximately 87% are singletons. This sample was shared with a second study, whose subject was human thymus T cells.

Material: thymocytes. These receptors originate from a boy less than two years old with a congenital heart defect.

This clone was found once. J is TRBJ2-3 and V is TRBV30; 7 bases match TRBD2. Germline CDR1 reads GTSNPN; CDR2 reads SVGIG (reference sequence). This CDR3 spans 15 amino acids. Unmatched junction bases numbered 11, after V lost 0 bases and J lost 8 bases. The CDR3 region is CAWSVREEGSATQYF. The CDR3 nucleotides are TGTGCCTGGAGTGTACGGGAGGAGGGTTCGGCTACGCAGTATTTT.

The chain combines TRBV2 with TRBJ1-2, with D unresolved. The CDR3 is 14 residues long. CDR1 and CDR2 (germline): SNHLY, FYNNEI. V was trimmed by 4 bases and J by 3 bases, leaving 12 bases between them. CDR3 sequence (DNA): TGTGCCAGCAGTGCTGGCAGTCTGGACTATGGCTACACCTTC. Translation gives CASSAGSLDYGYTF. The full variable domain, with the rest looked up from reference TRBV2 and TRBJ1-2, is EPEVTQTPSHQVTQMGQEVILRCVPISNHLYFYWYRQILGQKVEFLVSFYNNEISEKSEIFDDQFSVERPDGSNFTLKIRSTKLEDSAMYFCASSAGSLDYGYTFGSGTRLTVV.

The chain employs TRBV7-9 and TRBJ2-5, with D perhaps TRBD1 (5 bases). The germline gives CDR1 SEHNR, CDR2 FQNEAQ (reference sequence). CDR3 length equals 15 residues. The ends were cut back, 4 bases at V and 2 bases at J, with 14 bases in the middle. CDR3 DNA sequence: TGTGCCAGCAGCTACAGACAGTCAATGCAAGAGACCCAGTACTTC. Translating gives CASSYRQSMQETQYF.

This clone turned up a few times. CDR3 region: CASSPRAQGGYTF. The CDR3, as DNA: TGTGCCAGCAGCCCGCGCGCCCAGGGTGGCTACACCTTC. The chain joins TRBV14 to TRBJ1-2; the D gene is possibly TRBD1 (5 bases). Trimming cost V 4 bases and J 7 bases, with 13 bases left between them. This CDR3 spans 13 amino acids. Germline V CDR1 and CDR2: SGHDN, FVKESK.

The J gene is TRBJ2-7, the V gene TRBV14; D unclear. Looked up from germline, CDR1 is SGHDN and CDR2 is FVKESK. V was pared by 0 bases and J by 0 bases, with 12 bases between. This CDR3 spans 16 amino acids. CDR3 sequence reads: CASSQDGAKSSYEQYF. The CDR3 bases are TGTGCCAGCAGCCAAGACGGAGCCAAAAGCTCCTACGAGCAGTACTTC.

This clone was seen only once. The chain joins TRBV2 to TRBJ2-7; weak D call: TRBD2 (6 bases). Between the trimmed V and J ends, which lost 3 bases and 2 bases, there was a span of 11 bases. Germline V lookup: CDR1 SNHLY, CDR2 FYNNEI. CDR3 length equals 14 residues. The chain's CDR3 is CASSEIAETYEQYF. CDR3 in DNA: TGTGCCAGCAGTGAGATAGCGGAAACCTACGAGCAGTACTTC.

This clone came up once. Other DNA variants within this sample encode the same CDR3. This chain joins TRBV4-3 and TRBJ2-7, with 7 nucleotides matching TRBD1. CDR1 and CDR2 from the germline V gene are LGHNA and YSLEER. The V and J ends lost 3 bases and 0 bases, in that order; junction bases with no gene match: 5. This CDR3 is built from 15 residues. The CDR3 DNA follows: TGCGCCAGCAGCCATCTGACAGGGTCCTCCTACGAGCAGTACTTC. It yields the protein CASSHLTGSSYEQYF.

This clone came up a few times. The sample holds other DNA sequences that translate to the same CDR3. The CDR3 sequence is CASSLGQRTDTQYF. The CDR3 nucleotides are TGTGCCAGCAGCCTCGGACAGCGCACAGATACGCAGTATTTT. The chain combines TRBV5-6 with TRBJ2-3; tentatively, D is TRBD1 (6 bases). This CDR3 has 14 amino acids. Deletions cut 4 bases from V and 1 base from J, with 10 bases between. The V gene's germline CDR1 is SGHDT and CDR2 YYEEEE.

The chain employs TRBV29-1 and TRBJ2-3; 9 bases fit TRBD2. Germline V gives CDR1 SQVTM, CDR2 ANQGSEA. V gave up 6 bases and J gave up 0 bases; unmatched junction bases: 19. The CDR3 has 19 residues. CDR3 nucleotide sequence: TGCAGCGTCCCCCGGGGTGGGACTAGCTACGTCCGTAGCACAGATACGCAGTATTTT. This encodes CSVPRGGTSYVRSTDTQYF.

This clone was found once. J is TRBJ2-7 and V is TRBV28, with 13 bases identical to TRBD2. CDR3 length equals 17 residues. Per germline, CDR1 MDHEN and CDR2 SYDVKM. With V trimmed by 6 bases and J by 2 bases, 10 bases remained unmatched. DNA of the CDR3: TGTGCCAGCAGCCACACTAGCGGGAGGGCCCCCCCCTACGAGCAGTACTTC. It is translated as CASSHTSGRAPPYEQYF.

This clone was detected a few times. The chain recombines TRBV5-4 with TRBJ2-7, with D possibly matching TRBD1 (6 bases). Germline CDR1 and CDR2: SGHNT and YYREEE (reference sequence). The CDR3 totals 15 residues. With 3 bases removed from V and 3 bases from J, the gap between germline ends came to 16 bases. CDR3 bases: TGTGCCAGCAGCTCATTACAGGGAACCGTCTACGAGCAGTACTTC. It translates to CASSSLQGTVYEQYF. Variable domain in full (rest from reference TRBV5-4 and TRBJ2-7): ETGVTQSPTHLIKTRGQQVTLRCSSQSGHNTVSWYQQALGQGPQFIFQYYREEENGRGNFPPRFSGLQFPNYSSELNVNALELDDSALYLCASSSLQGTVYEQYFGPGTRLTVT.

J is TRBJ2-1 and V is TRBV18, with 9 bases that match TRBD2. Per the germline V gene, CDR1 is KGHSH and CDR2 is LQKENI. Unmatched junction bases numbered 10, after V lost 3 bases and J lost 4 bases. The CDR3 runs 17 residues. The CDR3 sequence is CASSPRLADSTYNEQFF. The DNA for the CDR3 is TGTGCCAGCTCACCGCGACTAGCGGACTCAACTTACAATGAGCAGTTCTTC.

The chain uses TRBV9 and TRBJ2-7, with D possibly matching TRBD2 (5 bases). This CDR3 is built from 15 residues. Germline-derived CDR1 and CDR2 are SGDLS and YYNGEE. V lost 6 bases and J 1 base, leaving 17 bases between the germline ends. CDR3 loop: CASTGCRRISYEQYF. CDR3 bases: TGTGCCAGCACCGGATGTAGGAGGATTTCCTACGAGCAGTACTTC. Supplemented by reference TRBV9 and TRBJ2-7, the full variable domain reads DSGVTQTPKHLITATGQRVTLRCSPRSGDLSVYWYQQSLDQGLQFLIQYYNGEERAKGNILERFSAQQFPDLHSELNLSSLELGDSALYFCASTGCRRISYEQYFGPGTRLTVT.

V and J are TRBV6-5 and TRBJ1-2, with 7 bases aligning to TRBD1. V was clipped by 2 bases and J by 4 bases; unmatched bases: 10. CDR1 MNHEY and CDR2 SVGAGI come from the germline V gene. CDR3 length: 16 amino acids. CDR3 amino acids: CASSYASRDSSYGYTF. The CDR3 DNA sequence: TGTGCCAGCAGTTACGCTTCCCGGGACAGCTCCTATGGCTACACCTTC.

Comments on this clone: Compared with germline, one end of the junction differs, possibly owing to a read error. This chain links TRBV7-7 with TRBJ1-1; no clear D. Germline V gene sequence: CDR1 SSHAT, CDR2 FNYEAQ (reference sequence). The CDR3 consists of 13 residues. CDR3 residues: CASSKTTNTEAFF. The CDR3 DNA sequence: TGTGCTAGCAGCAAAACAACGAACACTGAAGCTTTCTTT.

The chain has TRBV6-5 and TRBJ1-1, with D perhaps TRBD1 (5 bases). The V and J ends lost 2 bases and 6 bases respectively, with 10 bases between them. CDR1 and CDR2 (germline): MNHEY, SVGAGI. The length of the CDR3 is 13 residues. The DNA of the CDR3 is TGTGCCAGCAGTTACGGCGGGACTTCTGAAGCTTTCTTT. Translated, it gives CASSYGGTSEAFF.

The CDR3 nucleotides read TGTGCCAGTAGTTGGACTAGCGGGAGGGGCGGGGAGCTGTTTTTT. Translating gives CASSWTSGRGGELFF. The rearrangement uses TRBV19 and TRBJ2-2, with 15 bases aligning to TRBD2. The CDR3 sequence is 15 residues long. The V segment lost 5 bases and the J segment 7 bases; nucleotides outside the gene matches: 2. Germline values: CDR1 LNHDA, CDR2 SQIVND (reference sequence).

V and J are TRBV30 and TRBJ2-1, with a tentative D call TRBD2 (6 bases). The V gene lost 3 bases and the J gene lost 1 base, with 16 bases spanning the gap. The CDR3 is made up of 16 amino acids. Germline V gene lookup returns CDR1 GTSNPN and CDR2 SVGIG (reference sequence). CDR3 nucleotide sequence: TGTGCCTGGAGCCCCCCGATAGCGGATTCCTACAATGAGCAGTTCTTC. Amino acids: CAWSPPIADSYNEQFF.

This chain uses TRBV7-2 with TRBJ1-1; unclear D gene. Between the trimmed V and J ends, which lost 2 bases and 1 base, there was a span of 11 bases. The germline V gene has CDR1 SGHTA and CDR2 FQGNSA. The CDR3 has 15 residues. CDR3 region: CASSLIRGRNTEAFF. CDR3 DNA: TGTGCCAGCAGCTTAATAAGAGGGAGGAACACTGAAGCTTTCTTT.

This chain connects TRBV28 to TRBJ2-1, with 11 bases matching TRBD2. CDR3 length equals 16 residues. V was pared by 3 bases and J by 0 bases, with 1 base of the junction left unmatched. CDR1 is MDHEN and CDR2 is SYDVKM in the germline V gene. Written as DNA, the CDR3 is TGTGCCAGCAGTTTCCTAGCGGGGGGCTCCTACAATGAGCAGTTCTTC. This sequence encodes CASSFLAGGSYNEQFF. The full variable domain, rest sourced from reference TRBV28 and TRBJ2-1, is DVKVTQSSRYLVKRTGEKVFLECVQDMDHENMFWYRQDPGLGLRLIYFSYDVKMKEKGDIPEGYSVSREKKERFSLILESASTNQTSMYLCASSFLAGGSYNEQFFGPGTRLTVL.

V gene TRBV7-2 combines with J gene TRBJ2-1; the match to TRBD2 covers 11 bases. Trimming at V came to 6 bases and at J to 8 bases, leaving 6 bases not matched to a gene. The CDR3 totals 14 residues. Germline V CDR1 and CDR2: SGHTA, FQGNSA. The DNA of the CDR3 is TGTGCCAGCAGATTTAGCGGGAGGGCCGATGAGCAGTTCTTC. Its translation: CASRFSGRADEQFF.